This T cell receptor (beta chain) was observed in a study of cytomegalovirus exposure and HLA in healthy donors. Germline CDR1 MDHEN, CDR2 SYDVKM. This CDR3 region has 15 residues. J gave up 2 bases and V 5 bases, and 5 bases lay outside the gene matches. PCR primers comprised 60 Vbeta and 13 Jbeta primers. Using immunoSEQ multiplex PCR, the repertoire was profiled, and TCRdb retains in-frame clones only, with some absent. The data hold 150,000 or so clones, with around 80% observed a single time. The source is a man in his forties in good health and CMV-seropositive. Source material: PBMCs. The gene calls are TRBV28 and TRBJ2-7; 11 bases agree with TRBD2. CDR3 coding DNA: TGTGCCAGCAGTCCGGGACTAGCGGCGCCCTACGAGCAGTACTTC. Translating gives CASSPGLAAPYEQYF.